Reported below is one T cell receptor (beta chain). Original data processing: How many nucleated cells were present was estimated from reference gene primer amplification. Profiling relied on immunoSEQ multiplex PCR, and the TCRdb table lists in-frame clones only, not all of them. That table furnishes V, J and clone size, whereas the DNA furnished D and trimming. The sample contains around 53,000 clones, around 85% of which appear only once. These data belong to a study of blood T cell repertoires in COVID-19. Looking at the study overall: Acute-phase and convalescent COVID-19 samples originated in the United States, Italy and Spain. Nucleic acid was either cDNA or gDNA, and it came from T cells, B-cell-depleted T cells, or PBMCs.

The CDR3 sequence is 14 residues long. The trim removed 2 bases at V and 5 bases at J, leaving 3 bases unmatched. CDR1 KGHSH and CDR2 LQKENI come from the germline V gene. This sequence joins TRBV18 and TRBJ1-2; 9 bases are a match to TRBD1. The sequenced sample consisted of peripheral blood. The clonotype was recovered from a man in his 70s with active COVID-19. CDR3 nucleotide sequence: TGTGCCAGCTCACCAGTGGGACAGGGATATGGCTACACCTTC. Its protein is CASSPVGQGYGYTF. The full variable domain, completed using reference TRBV18 and TRBJ1-2, is NAGVMQNPRHLVRRRGQEARLRCSPMKGHSHVYWYRQLPEEGLKFMVYLQKENIIDESGMPKERFSAEFPKEGPSILRIQQVVRGDSAAYFCASSPVGQGYGYTFGSGTRLTVV.